Below are 13 T cell receptor beta chains sequenced from a single sample in a study of tumor-infiltrating lymphocytes in primary liver carcinoma. A primer in the constant region served to generate TCR beta cDNA from about 470 ng of total RNA. Modified slightly, ARM-PCR produced TCR beta libraries over three nested multiplex PCR rounds. Forward primers for TRBV1-TRBV30 and a C-beta reverse primer served the first two PCR rounds, at roughly 10 cycles each. TCRdb analysed the multiplex PCR reads with MiXCR anew, one entry per CDR3 protein. This table holds tens of thousands of distinct CDR3 sequences, 78% found once. For each extraction, RNA and DNA were obtained together from approximately 20-30 mg of unsorted bulk tissue. Material for sequencing was liver tumor tissue from sampling region 3. Noted subset: tumor region T3, left-lateral pole. The receptor source for this set is a man between 40 and 49 years old with primary liver carcinoma and hepatitis B virus infection.

This clonotype was picked up a small number of times. Since the CDR3 does not end with the conserved phenylalanine or tryptophan, this likely comes from a read error. The chain is built from TRBV18 and TRBJ2-3, with a weak D call TRBD1 (6 bases). CDR1 is KGHSH, CDR2 LQKENI, per germline. The CDR3 is 15 amino acids. Trimming pared 6 bases from V and 4 bases from J, leaving 17 bases between. CDR3 loop: CASSRTVDPADTQYL. The DNA for the CDR3 is TGTGCCAGCTCCAGGACAGTGGACCCCGCAGATACGCAGTATCTT.

As to this clonotype: The germline gene is not matched at one end of the junction; a read error may be the cause. The genes are TRBV5-5 and TRBJ2-1; TRBD1 matches at 8 bases. This CDR3 is 15 amino acids long. Germline lookup yields CDR1 SGHKS and CDR2 YYEKEE (reference sequence). Here the CDR3 DNA reads TGTGCGAGCAGCCCTGGACAGGGTTCCTACAATGAGCAGATTTTC. It encodes CASSPGQGSYNEQIF.

As to this clonotype: One junction end does not reproduce the germline sequence, and a read error may be involved. The rearrangement uses TRBV11-2 and TRBJ2-5, with D possibly TRBD2 on 5 matching bases. Germline CDR1 reads SGHAT; CDR2 reads FQNNGV. This CDR3 has 18 amino acids. The CDR3 DNA follows: TGTGCCAGCAGCTTAGCTAGGCTAGCCCCGGGAAAAAAAGAGACCCAGTATTTC. Its translation is CASSLARLAPGKKETQYF.

A word on this clonotype: An end of the junction does not agree with germline; a read error may underlie this. The CDR3 reads CASDLGRGRAFF. The CDR3 DNA reads as TGTGCTAGTGATTTGGGTCGGGGCCGAGCTTTCTTT. The rearrangement links TRBV12-5 to TRBJ1-1, with D perhaps matching TRBD1 (5 bases). Germline V gene sequence: CDR1 LGHNT, CDR2 FRNRAP. The CDR3 contains 12 residues.

Points on this clonotype: An end of the junction differs from the germline gene, which may be a read error. The V gene is TRBV4-2, the J gene TRBJ2-3; D perhaps matches TRBD2 (7 bases). Germline-derived CDR1 and CDR2 are LGHNA and YNFKEQ. CDR3 length equals 18 residues. Here the CDR3 DNA reads TGTACCAGCAGCCAAGTGGTGCCTCTGGCGGGGGCGACAGATACGCAGTATTTT. Translating gives CTSSQVVPLAGATDTQYF.

The V call is TRBV7-3, the J call TRBJ2-7; 7 nucleotides agree with TRBD1. The CDR3 extends over 14 amino acids. Trimming removed 4 bases from V and 4 bases from J; junction bases left unmatched: 7. Germline CDR1 is SGHTA and CDR2 is FQGTGA. The CDR3 region has the DNA TGTGCCAGCAGCTCCTCGAGGGGGCCATACGAGCAGTACTTC. Its translation is CASSSSRGPYEQYF. The complete variable domain, with remaining parts taken from reference TRBV7-3 and TRBJ2-7, reads GAGVSQTPSNKVTEKGKYVELRCDPISGHTALYWYRQSLGQGPEFLIYFQGTGAADDSGLPNDRFFAVRPEGSVSTLKIQRTERGDSAVYLCASSSSRGPYEQYFGPGTRLTVT.

To note about this clonotype: The junction shows a germline mismatch at one end, possibly a read error. This rearrangement joins TRBV12-3 or TRBV12-4 to TRBJ2-1; tentative D call: TRBD2 (5 bases). The CDR3 covers 15 residues. The CDR3 bases are TGTGTCAGCATCTTAGCGAGCGCGTCCTACAATGAGCAGTTCTTC. Protein sequence: CVSILASASYNEQFF.

On this clonotype: One end of the junction fails to match germline, which may point to a read error. This sequence joins TRBV11-2 and TRBJ2-5; tentatively, D is TRBD2 (5 bases). CDR1 SGHAT and CDR2 FQNNGV come from the germline V gene. This CDR3 comprises 16 residues. CDR3 sequence: CASSQTPGEGKETQNF. The CDR3 coding sequence is TGTGCCAGCAGTCAAACTCCTGGCGAGGGTAAAGAGACCCAGAACTTC. Complete variable domain (other parts from reference TRBV11-2 and TRBJ2-5): EAGVAQSPRYKIIEKRQSVAFWCNPISGHATLYWYQQILGQGPKLLIQFQNNGVVDDSQLPKDRFSAERLKGVDSTLKIQPAKLEDSAVYLCASSQTPGEGKETQNFGPGTRLLVL.

J is TRBJ2-7 and V is TRBV7-9; 9 positions match TRBD1. Germline V gives CDR1 SEHNR, CDR2 FQNEAQ (reference sequence). This CDR3 is built from 18 residues. In DNA, the CDR3 is TGTACCGGCAGCTTATATGGCCGACGGGACAGGGAAACCTACGAGCAGTACTTC. It specifies CTGSLYGRRDRETYEQYF. Together with reference TRBV7-9 and TRBJ2-7, the CDR3 gives the full variable domain: DTGVSQNPRHKITKRGQNVTFRCDPISEHNRLYWYRQTLGQGPEFLTYFQNEAQLEKSRLLSDRFSAERPKGSFSTLEIQRTEQGDSAMYLCTGSLYGRRDRETYEQYFGPGTRLTVT.

With respect to this clonotype: One end of the junction does not line up with germline, which may come from a read error. The genes are TRBV4-1 and TRBJ1-5; TRBD1 matches 7 bases. The CDR3 spans 16 residues. Germline assignment: CDR1 MGHRA and CDR2 YSYEKL. The CDR3 DNA is TGCGCCAGCAACCAAGAAGGCGGACAGGTGGACCAGCCCCAGCATTTT. The encoded protein is CASNQEGGQVDQPQHF.

Comment on this clonotype: The junction departs from germline at one end; a sequencing error may be responsible. The V and J genes are TRBV6-5 and TRBJ2-2, with 12 bases identical to TRBD2. The CDR3 contains 15 residues. The V gene's germline CDR1 is MNHEY and CDR2 SVGAGI. The CDR3 DNA follows: TGTGCCAGCAGGGAGACTAGCGGGAGTCTTGGGAAGCTGCTTTTT. Translated: CASRETSGSLGKLLF.

This clonotype was seen a handful of times. A much larger clonotype is one base distant, so this may be a read error. The chain is built from TRBV28 and TRBJ1-6; D gene uncertain. This CDR3 region has 12 residues. CDR1 MDHEN and CDR2 SYDVKM come from the germline V gene. The CDR3 protein is CVSSFAGHDLHF. DNA for the CDR3: TGTGTCAGCAGTTTTGCAGGCCATGACCTCCATTTT.

The CDR3 nucleotides are TGCGCCAGCAGCCAACCCCCAGTGACTAGCGGGAGGCGGAAGATCAGCACAGATACGCAGTATTTT. This codes for CASSQPPVTSGRRKISTDTQYF. The chain couples TRBV4-1 to TRBJ2-3; 13 bases match TRBD2. Germline trimming cut 2 bases from V and 0 bases from J; bases unmatched to any gene: 17. This CDR3 has 22 amino acids. Germline V lookup: CDR1 MGHRA, CDR2 YSYEKL.